This T cell receptor beta chain derives from a study of T cell repertoires in ileal Crohn's disease. Turning to the study itself: Patients had a median 7.9-year disease duration, and roughly 32% were active smokers. Findings and caveats of the study: Compared with CD4 T cells, sorted CD8 cells carried more expanded clones. Compared with non-smokers, active smokers at surgery showed more clonal expansions.

Included were adult ileal or ileocolonic Crohn's patients indicated for ileocolonic resection. Trimming removed 3 bases from V and 9 bases from J; junction bases left unmatched: 6. CDR1 and CDR2 from the germline V gene are SGHRS and YFSETQ. CDR3 length: 15 residues. This clone was detected a few times. Its cognate antigen is unknown. Generated by immunoSEQ multiplex PCR, the TCRdb table keeps only in-frame clones and is missing some. The table records around 14,000 clones, approximately 78% of them present only once. The rearrangement joins TRBV5-1 to TRBJ2-1; 13 bases agree with TRBD2. Sequenced: ileal tissue. The TCR originated in an adult with Crohn's disease. CDR3 sequence reads: CASSWTSGGLGEQFF. The CDR3 DNA is TGCGCCAGCAGCTGGACTAGCGGGGGACTCGGTGAGCAGTTCTTC.